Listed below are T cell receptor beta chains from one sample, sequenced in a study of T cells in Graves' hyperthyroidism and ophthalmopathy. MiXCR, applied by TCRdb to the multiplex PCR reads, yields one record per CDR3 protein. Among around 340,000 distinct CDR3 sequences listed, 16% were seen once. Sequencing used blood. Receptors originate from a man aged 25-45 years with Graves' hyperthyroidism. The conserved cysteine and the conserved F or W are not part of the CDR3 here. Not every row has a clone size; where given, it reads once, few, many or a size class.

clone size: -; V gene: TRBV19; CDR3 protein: ASSIMRGTNEKLF
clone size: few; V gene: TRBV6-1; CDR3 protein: ASSHPKEGTYEQY
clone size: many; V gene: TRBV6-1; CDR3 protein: ASSEQAGNTIY
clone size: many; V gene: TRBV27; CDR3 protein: ASSLLSGAINTGELF
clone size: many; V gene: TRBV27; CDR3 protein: ATLDSYEQY
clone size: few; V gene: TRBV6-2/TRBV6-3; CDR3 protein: ASSSHLGSGANVLT
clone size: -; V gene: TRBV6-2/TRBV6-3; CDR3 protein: ASSYEGNEQF
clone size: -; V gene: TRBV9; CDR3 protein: ASSVEGGGRTDTQY
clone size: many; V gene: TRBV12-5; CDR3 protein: ASGLPLRGLNTEAF
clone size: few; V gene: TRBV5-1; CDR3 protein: ASSYFSGQGAEETQY
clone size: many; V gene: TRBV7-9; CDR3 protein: ASSQAESSYEQY
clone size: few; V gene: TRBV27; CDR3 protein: ASSYGVEVNEQF
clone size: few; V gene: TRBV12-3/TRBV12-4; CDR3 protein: ASSRDRGAEQY
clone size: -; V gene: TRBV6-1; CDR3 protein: ASSITSQYGYT
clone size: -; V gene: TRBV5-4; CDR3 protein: ASSPKKGSAGGFEQF
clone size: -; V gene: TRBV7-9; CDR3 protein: ASSSRQGGLEQY
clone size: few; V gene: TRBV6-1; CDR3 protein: ASRLKEREAF
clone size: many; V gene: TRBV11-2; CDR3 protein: ASSTRPISYNEQF
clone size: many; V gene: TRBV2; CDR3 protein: ASSDFGANVLT
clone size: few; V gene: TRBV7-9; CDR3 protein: ASSLVGGDNQPQH
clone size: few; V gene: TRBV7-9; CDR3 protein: ASSFGTLSTDTQY
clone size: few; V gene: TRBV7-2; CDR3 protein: ATSGRFTDTRY
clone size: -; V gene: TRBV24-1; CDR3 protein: ATSDGVELF
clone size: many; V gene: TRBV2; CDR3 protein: ASSDGSGRRETQY